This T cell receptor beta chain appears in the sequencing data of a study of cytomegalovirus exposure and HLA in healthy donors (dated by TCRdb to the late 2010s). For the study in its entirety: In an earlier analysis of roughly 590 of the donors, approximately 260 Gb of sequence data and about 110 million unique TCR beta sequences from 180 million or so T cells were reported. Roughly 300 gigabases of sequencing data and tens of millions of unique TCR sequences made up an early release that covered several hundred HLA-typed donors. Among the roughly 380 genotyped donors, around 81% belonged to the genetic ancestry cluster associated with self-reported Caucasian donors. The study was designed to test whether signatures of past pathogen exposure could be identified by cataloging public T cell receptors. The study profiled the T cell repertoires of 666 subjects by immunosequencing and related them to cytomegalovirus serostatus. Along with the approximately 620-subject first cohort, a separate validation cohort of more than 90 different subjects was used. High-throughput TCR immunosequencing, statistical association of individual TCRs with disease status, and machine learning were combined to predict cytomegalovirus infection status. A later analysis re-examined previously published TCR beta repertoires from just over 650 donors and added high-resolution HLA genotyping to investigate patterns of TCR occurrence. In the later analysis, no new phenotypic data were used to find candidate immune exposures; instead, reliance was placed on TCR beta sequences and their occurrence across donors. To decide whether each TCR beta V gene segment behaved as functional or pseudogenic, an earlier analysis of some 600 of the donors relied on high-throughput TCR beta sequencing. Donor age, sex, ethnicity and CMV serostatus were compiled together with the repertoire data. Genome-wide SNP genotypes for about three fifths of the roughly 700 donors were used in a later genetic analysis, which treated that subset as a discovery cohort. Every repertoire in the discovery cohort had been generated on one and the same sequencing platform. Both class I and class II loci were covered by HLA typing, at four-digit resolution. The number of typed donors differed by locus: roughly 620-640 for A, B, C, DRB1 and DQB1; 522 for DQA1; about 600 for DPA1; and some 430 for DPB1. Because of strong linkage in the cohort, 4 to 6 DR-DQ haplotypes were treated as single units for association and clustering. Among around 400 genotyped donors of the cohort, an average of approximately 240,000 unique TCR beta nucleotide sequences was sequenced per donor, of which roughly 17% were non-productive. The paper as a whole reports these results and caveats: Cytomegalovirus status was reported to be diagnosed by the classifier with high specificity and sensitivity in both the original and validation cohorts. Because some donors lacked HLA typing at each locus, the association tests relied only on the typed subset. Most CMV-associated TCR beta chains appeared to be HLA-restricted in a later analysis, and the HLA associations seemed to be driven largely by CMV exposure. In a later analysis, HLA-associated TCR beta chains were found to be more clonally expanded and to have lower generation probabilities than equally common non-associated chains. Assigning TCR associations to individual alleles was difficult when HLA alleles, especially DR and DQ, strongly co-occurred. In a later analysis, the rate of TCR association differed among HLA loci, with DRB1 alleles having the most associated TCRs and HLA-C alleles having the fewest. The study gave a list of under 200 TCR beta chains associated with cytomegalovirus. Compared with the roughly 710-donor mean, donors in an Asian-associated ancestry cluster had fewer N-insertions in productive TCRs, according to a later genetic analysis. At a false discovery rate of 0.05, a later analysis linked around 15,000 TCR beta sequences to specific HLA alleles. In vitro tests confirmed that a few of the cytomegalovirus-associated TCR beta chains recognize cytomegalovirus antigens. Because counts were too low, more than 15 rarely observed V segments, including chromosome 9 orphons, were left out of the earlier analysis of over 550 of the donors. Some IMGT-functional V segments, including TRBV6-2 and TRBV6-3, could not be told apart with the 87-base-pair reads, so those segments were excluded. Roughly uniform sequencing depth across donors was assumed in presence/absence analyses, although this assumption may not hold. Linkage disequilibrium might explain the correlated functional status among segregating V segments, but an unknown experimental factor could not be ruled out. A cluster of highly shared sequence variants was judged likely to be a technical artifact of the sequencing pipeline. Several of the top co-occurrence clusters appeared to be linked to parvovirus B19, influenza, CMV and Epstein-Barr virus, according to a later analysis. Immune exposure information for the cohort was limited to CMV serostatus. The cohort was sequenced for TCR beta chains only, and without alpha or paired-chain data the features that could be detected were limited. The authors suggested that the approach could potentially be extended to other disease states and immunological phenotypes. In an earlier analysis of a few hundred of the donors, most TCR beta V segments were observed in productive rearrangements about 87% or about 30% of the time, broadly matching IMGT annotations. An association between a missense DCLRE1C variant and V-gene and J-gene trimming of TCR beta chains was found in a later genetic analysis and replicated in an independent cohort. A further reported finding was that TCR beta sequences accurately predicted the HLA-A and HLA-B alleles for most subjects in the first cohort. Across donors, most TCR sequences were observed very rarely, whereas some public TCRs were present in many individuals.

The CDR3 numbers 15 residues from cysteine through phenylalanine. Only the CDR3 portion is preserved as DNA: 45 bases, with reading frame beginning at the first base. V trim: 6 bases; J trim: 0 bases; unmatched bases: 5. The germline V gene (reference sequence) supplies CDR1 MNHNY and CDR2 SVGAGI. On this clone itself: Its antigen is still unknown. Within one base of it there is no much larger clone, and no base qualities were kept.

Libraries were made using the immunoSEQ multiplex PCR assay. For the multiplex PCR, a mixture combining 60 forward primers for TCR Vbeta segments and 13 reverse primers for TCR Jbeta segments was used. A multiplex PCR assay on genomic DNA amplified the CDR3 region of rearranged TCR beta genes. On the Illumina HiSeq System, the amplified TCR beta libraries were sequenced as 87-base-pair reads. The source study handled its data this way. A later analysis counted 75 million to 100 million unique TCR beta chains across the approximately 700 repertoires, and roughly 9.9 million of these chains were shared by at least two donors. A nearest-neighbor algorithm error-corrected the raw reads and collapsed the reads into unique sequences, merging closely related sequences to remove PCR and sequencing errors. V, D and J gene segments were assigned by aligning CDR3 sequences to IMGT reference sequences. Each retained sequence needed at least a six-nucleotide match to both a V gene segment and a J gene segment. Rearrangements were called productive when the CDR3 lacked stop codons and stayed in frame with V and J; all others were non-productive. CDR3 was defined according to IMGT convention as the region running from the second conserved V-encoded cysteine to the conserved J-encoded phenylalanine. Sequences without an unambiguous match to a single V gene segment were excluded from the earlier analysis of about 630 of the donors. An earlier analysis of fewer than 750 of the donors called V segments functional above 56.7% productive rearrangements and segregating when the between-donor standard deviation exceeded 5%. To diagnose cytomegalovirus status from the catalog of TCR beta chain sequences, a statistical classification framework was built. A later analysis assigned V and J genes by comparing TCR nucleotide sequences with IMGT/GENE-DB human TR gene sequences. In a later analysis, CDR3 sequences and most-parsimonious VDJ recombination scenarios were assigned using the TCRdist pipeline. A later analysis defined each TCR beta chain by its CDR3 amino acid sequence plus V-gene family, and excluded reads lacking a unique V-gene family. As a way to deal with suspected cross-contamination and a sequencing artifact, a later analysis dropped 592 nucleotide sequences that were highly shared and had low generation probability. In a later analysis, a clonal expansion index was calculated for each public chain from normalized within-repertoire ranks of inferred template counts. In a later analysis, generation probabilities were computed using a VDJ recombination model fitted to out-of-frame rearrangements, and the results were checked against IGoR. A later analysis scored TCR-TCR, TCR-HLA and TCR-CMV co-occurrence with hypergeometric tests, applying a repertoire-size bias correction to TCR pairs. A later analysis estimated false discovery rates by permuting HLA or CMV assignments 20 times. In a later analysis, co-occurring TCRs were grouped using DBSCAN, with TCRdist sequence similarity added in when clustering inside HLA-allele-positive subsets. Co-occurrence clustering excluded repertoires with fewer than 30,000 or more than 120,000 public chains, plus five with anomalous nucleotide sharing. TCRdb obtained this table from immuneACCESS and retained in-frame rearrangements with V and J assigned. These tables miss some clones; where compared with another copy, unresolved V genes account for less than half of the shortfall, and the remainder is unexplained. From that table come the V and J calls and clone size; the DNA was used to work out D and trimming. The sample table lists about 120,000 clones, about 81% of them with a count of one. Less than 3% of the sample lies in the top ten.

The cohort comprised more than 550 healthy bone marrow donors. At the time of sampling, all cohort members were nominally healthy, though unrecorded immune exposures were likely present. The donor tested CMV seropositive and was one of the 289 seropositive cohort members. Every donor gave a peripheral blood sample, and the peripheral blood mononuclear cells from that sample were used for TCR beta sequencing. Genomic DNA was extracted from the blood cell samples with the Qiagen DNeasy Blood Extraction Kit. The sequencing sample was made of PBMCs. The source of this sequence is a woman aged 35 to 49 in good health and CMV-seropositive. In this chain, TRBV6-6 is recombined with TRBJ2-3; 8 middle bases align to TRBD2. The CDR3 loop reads CASRLTSASTDTQYF. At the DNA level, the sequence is TGTGCCAGCAGATTGACTAGCGCGAGCACAGATACGCAGTATTTT.